This T cell receptor beta chain derives from a study of blood T cell repertoires in COVID-19. Background on the study: Whether acute or convalescent, the COVID-19 samples came from the United States, Italy and Spain. The cDNA or gDNA used as material had been derived from T cells, B-cell-depleted T cells, or PBMCs.

This CDR3 comprises 13 residues. The germline V and J ends were trimmed by 4 bases and 8 bases, with 14 bases remaining between them. The germline V gene has CDR1 MNHEY and CDR2 SVGAGI. Original handling: It was from reference gene primer amplification that nucleated cell counts were estimated. Method: immunoSEQ multiplex PCR; TCRdb's copy keeps in-frame clones and lacks some. That table supplies the V and J calls and clone size; D and trimming were determined from the DNA. This table holds fewer than 40,000 clones, roughly 78% found once. The TCR comes from a man in his 60s with acute or convalescent COVID-19. Sample: peripheral blood. The chain combines TRBV6-5 with TRBJ1-2; D is uncertain. The CDR3 is CASSSRFGGGYTF. As DNA, the CDR3 is TGTGCCAGCAGTTCCCGCTTCGGCGGGGGCTACACCTTC.